The next 19 T cell receptor beta chains were all read from a single sample in a study of OX40 agonist ivuxolimab in advanced cancers. Sequenced by immunoSEQ multiplex PCR; TCRdb stores in-frame clones only, minus some. The table lists 42,000 or so clones, roughly 84% of them singletons. The sequences come from CD4+ or CD8+ T cells sorted from blood, collected in a trial of the OX40 agonist ivuxolimab. The receptor set was obtained from an adult with an advanced solid tumor such as melanoma, head and neck, liver or kidney cancer.

This clone has a single count. The CDR3 DNA reads as TGTGCCAGCAGCCAAGATGTCCCACCGGGACAGGGGTTCACTGAAGCTTTCTTT. Translated, it gives CASSQDVPPGQGFTEAFF. V and J are TRBV4-2 and TRBJ1-1, with 10 nucleotides matching TRBD1. The CDR3 sequence is 18 residues long. After removal of 0 bases from V and 4 bases from J, the junction contained 11 bases not matched to a gene. Germline assignment: CDR1 LGHNA and CDR2 YNFKEQ.

This rearrangement joins TRBV28 to TRBJ2-3; 7 bases map to TRBD1. The CDR3 totals 15 residues. V lost 6 bases, J lost 0 bases, and 6 bases stayed unmatched. Looked up from germline, CDR1 is MDHEN and CDR2 is SYDVKM. The CDR3 bases are TGTGCCAGCAGCTTGGACAGGTTTAGCACAGATACGCAGTATTTT. This encodes CASSLDRFSTDTQYF.

The chain couples TRBV27 to TRBJ1-3; D remains unclear. Trimming shortened V by 5 bases and J by 0 bases, and 2 bases separated the two germline ends. Germline V gene data show CDR1 as MNHEY and CDR2 as SMNVEV (reference sequence). The length of the CDR3 is 12 residues. The DNA of the CDR3 is TGTGCCAGCAGTCTCTCTGGAAACACCATATATTTT. This encodes CASSLSGNTIYF.

This chain links TRBV6-6 with TRBJ1-1; no clear D. Between the trimmed V and J ends, which lost 0 bases and 6 bases, there was a span of 2 bases. The germline V gene has CDR1 MNHNY and CDR2 SVGAGI (reference sequence). CDR3 size: 11 residues. Here the CDR3 reads CASSYSAEAFF. The CDR3 DNA reads TGTGCCAGCAGTTACTCTGCTGAAGCTTTCTTT.

This clone was seen a few times. The chain combines TRBV7-9 with TRBJ2-7; D call uncertain. The germline V gene encodes CDR1 SEHNR and CDR2 FQNEAQ (reference sequence). V was shortened by 1 base and J by 1 base, with 17 bases between the two germline ends. This CDR3 comprises 17 residues. The CDR3 spells CASSLEVRPTESYEQYF. The DNA of the CDR3 is TGTGCCAGCAGCTTAGAGGTTAGGCCTACAGAGTCCTACGAGCAGTACTTC.

This chain uses TRBV27 with TRBJ2-3, with D possibly matching TRBD2 (5 bases). V was cut by 5 bases and J by 0 bases, with 15 bases left in between. Germline CDR1 reads MNHEY; CDR2 reads SMNVEV (reference sequence). The CDR3 has 16 amino acids. This CDR3 is CASSPLGGSSTDTQYF. The CDR3 DNA follows: TGTGCCAGCAGTCCCTTAGGCGGGTCGAGCACAGATACGCAGTATTTT.

As to this clone: An end of the junction does not agree with germline; a read error may underlie this. The chain is built from TRBV18 and TRBJ1-1, with D perhaps matching TRBD1 (6 bases). Germline V gene lookup returns CDR1 KGHSH and CDR2 LQKENI. This CDR3 has 12 residues. The DNA for the CDR3 is TGTGCCAGCCCACCGACAGGACCTGAAGCTTTCTTT. Protein sequence: CASPPTGPEAFF.

The chain uses TRBV28 and TRBJ1-3; D is ambiguous. Germline CDR1 is MDHEN and CDR2 is SYDVKM. Trimming shortened V by 3 bases and J by 9 bases, and 6 bases separated the two germline ends. CDR3 length: 11 residues. In nucleotides, the CDR3 is TGTGCCAGCAGTTTCAGTTCCACCATATATTTT. Protein: CASSFSSTIYF.

The rearrangement joins TRBV5-4 to TRBJ1-1; perhaps TRBD1 as D (5 bases). Per the germline V gene, CDR1 is SGHNT and CDR2 is YYREEE (reference sequence). Trimming removed 4 bases at V and 3 bases at J, with 19 bases between. The CDR3 sequence is 16 residues long. CDR3 protein: CASSHNYGAGDTEAFF. The CDR3 bases are TGTGCCAGCAGCCACAATTATGGGGCGGGGGACACTGAAGCTTTCTTT.

About this clone itself: Distinct nucleotide sequences in the sample also encode this CDR3. The chain recombines TRBV29-1 with TRBJ1-2; D is unclear. The germline CDR1 and CDR2 sequences are SQVTM and ANQGSEA. The CDR3 is 11 residues long. The V end lost 4 bases, the J end lost 8 bases, and 11 bases lay between the germline ends. The CDR3 region is CSVAGLEGYTF. The DNA for the CDR3 is TGCAGCGTTGCAGGACTGGAGGGCTACACCTTC. Full variable domain (remainder filled in from reference TRBV29-1 and TRBJ1-2): SAVISQKPSRDICQRGTSLTIQCQVDSQVTMMFWYRQQPGQSLTLIATANQGSEATYESGFVIDKFPISRPNLTFSTLTVSNMSPEDSSIYLCSVAGLEGYTFGSGTRLTVV.

The chain couples TRBV7-6 to TRBJ2-7; maybe TRBD1 (5 bases). Germline lookup yields CDR1 SGHVS and CDR2 FNYEAQ. V lost 1 base and J 7 bases, leaving 14 bases between the germline ends. The CDR3 loop spans 14 amino acids. CDR3 nucleotide sequence: TGTGCCAGCAGCTTAGACAGGCTGATGGGGGAGCAGTACTTC. The encoded protein is CASSLDRLMGEQYF.

The rearrangement joins TRBV12-2 to TRBJ2-3; no DNA check was done on the table's D call, TRBD2. TRBV12-2 is an annotated pseudogene. The CDR3 contains 14 residues. The CDR3 reads CASRLAGGPDTQYF. DNA of the CDR3: TGTGCAAGTCGCTTAGCCGGGGGGCCAGATACGCAGTATTTT.

This chain connects TRBV7-2 to TRBJ2-1, with TRBD1 as a possible D gene (5 bases). Germline values: CDR1 SGHTA, CDR2 FQGNSA. The CDR3 totals 13 residues. Trimming removed 1 base at V and 5 bases at J, with 6 bases between. In DNA, the CDR3 is TGTGCCAGCAGCTTAGTAGGGGACAATGAGCAGTTCTTC. Its protein product is CASSLVGDNEQFF.

This clone has a single count. The chain uses TRBV9 and TRBJ2-7; TRBD1 might be the D (5 bases). There are 15 residues in the CDR3. Germline assignment: CDR1 SGDLS and CDR2 YYNGEE. Trimming removed 1 base from V and 2 bases from J, with 13 bases in between. This chain's CDR3 is CASSVSPGLAYEQYF. CDR3 bases: TGTGCCAGCAGCGTATCGCCAGGGCTTGCCTACGAGCAGTACTTC.

The J gene is TRBJ2-1, the V gene TRBV7-9, with D possibly being TRBD2 (5 bases). CDR1 SEHNR and CDR2 FQNEAQ come from the germline V gene (reference sequence). V lost 5 bases, J lost 1 base, and 18 bases lay in between. The length of the CDR3 is 17 residues. The CDR3 nucleotides read TGTGCCAGCAGCCTGAAAGAGGGAGCGGCATCCTACAATGAGCAGTTCTTC. This encodes CASSLKEGAASYNEQFF.

The CDR3 region has the DNA TGTGCCAGCACGACAACCGGGTACAGGGATACGCAGTATTTT. It encodes CASTTTGYRDTQYF. The chain couples TRBV28 to TRBJ2-3, with D possibly matching TRBD1 (5 bases). The CDR3 loop spans 14 amino acids. Germline lookup yields CDR1 MDHEN and CDR2 SYDVKM. The V end was cut by 7 bases, the J end by 6 bases, with 17 bases between. The whole variable domain, remainder taken from reference TRBV28 and TRBJ2-3, is DVKVTQSSRYLVKRTGEKVFLECVQDMDHENMFWYRQDPGLGLRLIYFSYDVKMKEKGDIPEGYSVSREKKERFSLILESASTNQTSMYLCASTTTGYRDTQYFGPGTRLTVL.

This chain joins TRBV27 and TRBJ1-5; TRBD1 might be the D (6 bases). The CDR3 totals 14 residues. Germline V gene lookup returns CDR1 MNHEY and CDR2 SMNVEV (reference sequence). Trimming left V 2 bases short and J 1 base short, with 6 bases between. The CDR3 loop reads CASSLQGSNQPQHF. For the CDR3, the DNA is TGTGCCAGCAGTTTACAGGGGAGCAATCAGCCCCAGCATTTT.

The chain uses TRBV19 and TRBJ2-7; 7 nucleotides line up with TRBD1. Germline CDR1 reads LNHDA; CDR2 reads SQIVND (reference sequence). There are 13 residues in the CDR3. V lost 7 bases and J lost 0; bases outside the gene matches: 3. The CDR3, as DNA: TGTGCCAGTAACAGGGGAGTCTCCTACGAGCAGTACTTC. Its protein product is CASNRGVSYEQYF.

This CDR3 is CASSFDKTYEQYF. CDR3 DNA sequence: TGCGCCAGCAGCTTTGACAAAACCTACGAGCAGTACTTC. This rearrangement joins TRBV5-1 to TRBJ2-7; no firm D call. There are 13 residues in the CDR3. V was shortened by 2 bases and J by 2 bases, with 8 bases between the two germline ends. Germline lookup yields CDR1 SGHRS and CDR2 YFSETQ.